The clone carrying this T cell receptor beta chain was observed a few times. Its antigen is not known. For TCR beta, libraries came from quantitative 5'-RACE with molecular barcodes. TCRdb re-called the 5' RACE reads with MiXCR, one entry per CDR3 protein. The data hold 200,000 to 250,000 distinct CDR3 sequences, with about 10% observed a single time. The source of the sample is a study of CD8 T cells in ankylosing spondylitis. Overall study findings and caveats: CD8+ cells made up the disease-linked clones, which were relatively rare in peripheral blood. Matched ankylosing spondylitis synovial fluid reportedly contained a significantly enriched population of disease-linked clones.

Sample: blood, either unsorted or a sorted T cell fraction (not recorded which). The receptor's source is a male donor with ankylosing spondylitis or in good health (not recorded which).

CDR3 in amino acids: CASSSFKGRSGYTF. Written as DNA, the CDR3 is TGTGCCAGCAGCTCCTTCAAGGGAAGGAGTGGCTACACCTTC. The V and J genes are TRBV7-2 and TRBJ1-2, with no clear D. This CDR3 has 14 residues. V lost 4 bases and J 7 bases, leaving 16 bases between the germline ends. Germline V gene data show CDR1 as SGHTA and CDR2 as FQGNSA.